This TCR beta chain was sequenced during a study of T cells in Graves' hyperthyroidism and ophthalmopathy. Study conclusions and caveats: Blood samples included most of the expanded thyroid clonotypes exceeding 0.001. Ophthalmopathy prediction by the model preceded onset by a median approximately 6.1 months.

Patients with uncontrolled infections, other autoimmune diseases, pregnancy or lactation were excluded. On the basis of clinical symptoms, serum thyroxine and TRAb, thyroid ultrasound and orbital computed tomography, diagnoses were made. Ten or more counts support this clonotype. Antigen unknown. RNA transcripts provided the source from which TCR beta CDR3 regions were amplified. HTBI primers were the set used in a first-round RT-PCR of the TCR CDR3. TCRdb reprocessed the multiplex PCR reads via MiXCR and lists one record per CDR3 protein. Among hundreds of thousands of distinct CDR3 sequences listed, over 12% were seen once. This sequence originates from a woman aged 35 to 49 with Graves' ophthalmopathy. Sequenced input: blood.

In nucleotides, the CDR3 is TGTGCCAGCTTGGGACGACGGGGCGCAGATACGCAGTATTTT. This encodes CASLGRRGADTQYF. The rearrangement uses TRBV12-3 or TRBV12-4 and TRBJ2-3, with D possibly being TRBD1 or TRBD2 (5 bases each). V was cut by 8 bases and J by 4 bases, with 16 bases left in between. This CDR3 spans 14 amino acids.